This record looks at one TCR beta chain sequence and its context. Antigen specificity is unknown. This CDR3 has 13 residues. Trimming pared 4 bases from V and 2 bases from J, leaving 8 bases between. The V gene's germline CDR1 is MNHEY and CDR2 SMNVEV (reference sequence). Vbeta (60) and Jbeta (13) primers were used in the PCR. The assay was immunoSEQ multiplex PCR, and TCRdb's table has in-frame clones only and misses some. Of around 130,000 clones listed, over 8% are singletons. This sample is part of a study of cytomegalovirus exposure and HLA in healthy donors. Regarding the study as a whole: With later analysis, a missense DCLRE1C variant became linked to TCR beta V- and J-gene trimming.

The receptor comes from a man aged 35-49 years in good health and CMV-seronegative. The material sequenced was PBMCs. This chain connects TRBV27 to TRBJ2-5; no clear D gene. CDR3 sequence reads: CASSWAYQETQYF. The CDR3 DNA reads TGTGCCAGCAGTTGGGCATATCAAGAGACCCAGTACTTC.